This T cell receptor beta chain emerged from a study of blood T cell repertoires in COVID-19 (dated by TCRdb to 2020 to 2022). At the level of the whole study: The collaborator samples originated in the United States, Italy and Spain and spanned the acute and convalescent phases of COVID-19. The prospective study material was composed of cDNA or gDNA derived from T cells, B-cell-depleted T cells, or PBMCs. Subjects who had been exposed to COVID-19, were actively infected with it, or had recovered from it provided the deeply sampled blood TCRbeta repertoires that made up the dataset. The repertoires were made available in a free public database intended to serve as a resource for research on the immune response to SARS-CoV-2. Samples came from the ongoing ImmuneRACE study (first 160 participants) plus 1,254 subjects from 6 global collaborators. A de-identified subject ID, COVID-19 status, age in years and sex were almost always included in the sample metadata. Where available, HLA class I and class II types were taken from metadata supplied by the sample provider and were not determined by assay-based typing. Overall results and qualifications from the work: How much clinical and demographic metadata was included differed by source and by participant, and the metadata was provided uncurated.

Compared with germline, V lacks 7 bases and J lacks 4 bases; bases without a gene match: 7. CDR1 SQVTM and CDR2 ANQGSEA are derived from the germline V gene. The CDR3 has 14 amino acids, counting the end cysteine and phenylalanine. CDR3 DNA only is kept here, 42 bases in frame from base 1. TCRbeta CDR3 regions were amplified from genomic DNA by means of the immunoSEQ Assay, a bias-controlled multiplex PCR. The study's own analysis went as follows. Nucleated cell counts per sample were estimated from amplification of reference gene primers within the assay. To quantify the absolute abundance of each unique TCRbeta CDR3 rearrangement, sequence reads were collapsed and filtered. For each sample, productive Simpson clonality was calculated by taking the square root of Simpson's diversity index across productive rearrangements. The table was pulled from immuneACCESS by TCRdb, which kept in-frame rearrangements only. Such tables lose some clones; where checked, under half of the loss comes from unresolved V genes, and the rest has no known cause. The DNA gave D and trimming, while V, J and clone size come from that table. In this sample the table shows about 180,000 clones, roughly 84% of which occur a single time. The top ten constitute about 1.5% of the sample.

In regard to this clone: There is no known antigen for this receptor. Nothing much larger sits one base from this clone, and base qualities are not available.

Collaborating institutions collected whole blood in K2EDTA tubes following their own protocols. For TCRbeta analysis, collaborator samples were shipped as frozen whole blood, as isolated PBMCs, or as DNA extracted from either sample type. Material: peripheral blood. The rearranged chain carries TRBV29-1 and TRBJ2-2, with 9 central nucleotides matching TRBD1. The clonotype comes from a human donor in a cohort sampled during active COVID-19. The CDR3 has the sequence CSAGQGLRTGELFF. The sequence in DNA is TGCAGCGCCGGACAGGGGCTCCGCACCGGGGAGCTGTTTTTT.